This T cell receptor beta chain derives from a study of blood T cell repertoires in COVID-19. Produced via immunoSEQ multiplex PCR; TCRdb's table is partial and in-frame only. The profile covers 400,000 to 500,000 clones, with 70% to 90% appearing a single time and about 1.4% taken by the ten largest. Unmatched junction bases numbered 5, after V lost 3 bases and J lost 7 bases. The CDR3 spans 15 residues. Germline assignment: CDR1 SGDLS and CDR2 YYNGEE. This chain joins TRBV9 and TRBJ1-6; 9 bases are a match to TRBD1. Source material: PBMCs or T cells enriched from blood (not recorded which). The source is a woman aged 18-35 years who had been exposed to COVID-19. CDR3 in amino acids: CASSEGTGNNSPLHF. The CDR3 coding sequence is TGTGCCAGCAGCGAGGGGACAGGGAACAATTCACCCCTCCACTTT.